This passage covers 13 T cell receptor beta chains from one sample sequenced in a study of blood T cell repertoires in COVID-19. Profiled with immunoSEQ multiplex PCR; TCRdb holds only in-frame clones, not every one. The sample yields just under 350,000 clones, approximately 89% seen once. Source material: peripheral blood. The origin of the receptors is a woman aged 18-29 years who had recovered from COVID-19.

The V and J genes are TRBV24-1 and TRBJ2-3; D is possibly TRBD1 (8 bases). Looked up from germline, CDR1 is KGHDR and CDR2 is SFDVKD. CDR3 size: 17 residues. Trimming shortened V by 3 bases and J by 2 bases, and 17 bases separated the two germline ends. The CDR3, as DNA: TGTGCCACCAGTGATGAGGACAGGGAGGGGCTCACAGATACGCAGTATTTT. This encodes CATSDEDREGLTDTQYF.

The chain recombines TRBV5-4 with TRBJ2-1; 8 bases match TRBD2. Germline V lookup: CDR1 SGHNT, CDR2 YYREEE (reference sequence). The V gene end was trimmed by 6 bases and the J gene end by 5 bases; junction bases not matched to a gene: 10. This CDR3 region has 15 residues. CDR3: CASTAGTRGNNEQFF. CDR3 DNA sequence: TGTGCCAGCACCGCGGGGACTAGGGGAAACAATGAGCAGTTCTTC.

The V call is TRBV12-3 or TRBV12-4, the J call TRBJ1-2; no definite D call. The V gene lost 2 bases and the J gene lost 2 bases, with 6 bases spanning the gap. There are 13 residues in the CDR3. CDR3 in amino acids: CASSLLENYGYTF. CDR3 nucleotides: TGTGCCAGCAGTTTACTGGAGAACTATGGCTACACCTTC.

The count of this clone is one. The identical CDR3 is also encoded by other nucleotide sequences in the sample. The chain couples TRBV20-1 to TRBJ1-2; D call uncertain. The CDR3 extends over 11 amino acids. Germline-derived CDR1 and CDR2 are DFQATT and SNEGSKA (reference sequence). Trimming removed 6 bases at V and 2 bases at J, with 7 bases between. CDR3 loop: CSAPRNYGYTF. CDR3 in DNA: TGCAGTGCCCCTAGAAACTATGGCTACACCTTC.

The rearrangement uses TRBV10-1 and TRBJ2-2; D may be TRBD2 (6 bases). V gave up 9 bases and J gave up 9 bases, with 11 bases separating them. This CDR3 has 11 amino acids. CDR1 and CDR2 (germline): WNHNN, SYGVQD (reference sequence). This chain's CDR3 is CARLAHRELFF. CDR3 DNA sequence: TGCGCCAGACTAGCTCACCGGGAGCTGTTTTTT.

J is TRBJ2-7 and V is TRBV6-2 or TRBV6-3, with D possibly being TRBD2 (6 bases). The CDR3 extends over 13 amino acids. V lost 4 bases to trimming and J lost 7 bases, with 14 bases between them. Germline V gene lookup returns CDR1 MNHEY and CDR2 SVGEGT. The CDR3 reads CASSSGTGGEQYV. In DNA form, the CDR3 reads TGTGCCAGCAGTTCGGGGACCGGAGGGGAGCAGTACGTC.

The CDR3 DNA sequence: TGTGCCAGCAGTGACGACTTAGCGGGAGGCTCCAATGAGCAGTTCTTC. Translating it yields CASSDDLAGGSNEQFF. J is TRBJ2-1 and V is TRBV6-2 or TRBV6-3, with 10 bases fitting TRBD2. The V gene end was trimmed by 5 bases and the J gene end by 6 bases; junction bases not matched to a gene: 10. The CDR3 is made up of 16 amino acids. Per the germline V gene, CDR1 is MNHEY and CDR2 is SVGEGT.

The chain recombines TRBV5-4 with TRBJ2-1; maybe TRBD2 (5 bases). Trimming pared 0 bases from V and 6 bases from J, leaving 13 bases between. In germline, CDR1 is SGHNT, CDR2 YYREEE (reference sequence). This CDR3 spans 15 amino acids. The CDR3, as DNA: TGTGCCAGCAGCTTGGGAGGGAGAGGTTTCAATGAGCAGTTCTTC. Encoded protein: CASSLGGRGFNEQFF.

This chain connects TRBV6-5 to TRBJ2-1, with D possibly TRBD2 on 5 matching bases. Trimming stripped 0 bases from V and 4 bases from J, with 10 bases between. CDR3 length equals 15 residues. Germline values: CDR1 MNHEY, CDR2 SVGAGI. This CDR3 reads CASSYSFGEYNEQFF. The CDR3 bases are TGTGCCAGCAGTTACTCCTTTGGGGAGTACAATGAGCAGTTCTTC.

This rearrangement joins TRBV5-1 to TRBJ1-1; 10 bases fit TRBD1. The CDR3 is 18 amino acids. Germline CDR1 SGHRS, CDR2 YFSETQ. Unmatched junction bases numbered 23, after V lost 5 bases and J lost 10 bases. CDR3 in amino acids: CASSPGQGGYGQVFGAFF. CDR3 in DNA: TGCGCCAGCAGTCCTGGACAGGGGGGATACGGTCAAGTTTTCGGAGCTTTCTTT.

This chain links TRBV14 with TRBJ2-3; unclear D gene. V lost 4 bases and J lost 4, with 12 bases in between. This CDR3 has 14 residues. CDR1 SGHDN and CDR2 FVKESK come from the germline V gene. CDR3 sequence: CASSLDGSPDTQYF. For the CDR3, the DNA is TGTGCCAGCAGCCTAGACGGGTCACCAGATACGCAGTATTTT.

This chain uses TRBV9 with TRBJ1-1; TRBD1 agrees at 8 bases. The CDR3 sequence is 19 residues long. After removal of 0 bases from V and 4 bases from J, the junction contained 17 bases not matched to a gene. Germline loops: CDR1 SGDLS, CDR2 YYNGEE. The CDR3 region is CASSVDAGQVLPRGTEAFF. The DNA for the CDR3 is TGTGCCAGCAGCGTAGACGCGGGACAGGTCTTGCCCCGGGGCACTGAAGCTTTCTTT.

Note on this clone: Distinct nucleotide sequences in the sample also encode this CDR3. The chain employs TRBV12-3 or TRBV12-4 and TRBJ1-1; D is uncertain. The CDR3 spans 13 residues. V was trimmed by 5 bases and J by 4 bases, leaving 11 bases between them. CDR3 nucleotide sequence: TGTGCCAGCAGTCTCGTGGGAGGCACTGAAGCTTTCTTT. Translation gives CASSLVGGTEAFF.